This T cell receptor (beta chain) appears in the sequencing data of a study of cytomegalovirus exposure and HLA in healthy donors. Notes on the study in general: In vitro testing confirmed a few CMV-associated chains as specific for CMV antigens. Later analysis associated a missense DCLRE1C variant with TCR beta V- and J-gene trimming. Relative to the approximately 680-donor mean, N-insertions were reportedly fewer in an Asian-associated ancestry cluster in a later analysis.

Trimming removed 0 bases at V and 0 bases at J, with 8 bases between. The CDR3 spans 15 residues. Per the germline V gene, CDR1 is MGHRA and CDR2 is YSYEKL. PCR used 60 Vbeta primers and 13 Jbeta primers. Clones were read by immunoSEQ multiplex PCR, and TCRdb kept only the in-frame ones, dropping some. The sample contains about 120,000 clones, 55% to 75% of which appear only once. A remark on this clone: Its antigen is undetermined.

Sequencing input: PBMCs. This chain connects TRBV4-1 to TRBJ1-1; the D is unclear. The TCR sequence derives from a man in his thirties or forties in good health and CMV-seronegative. The CDR3 region is CASSQDFSMNTEAFF. CDR3 sequence (DNA): TGCGCCAGCAGCCAAGATTTCAGTATGAACACTGAAGCTTTCTTT.